The 7 T cell receptor beta chains in this list originate from one sample, sequenced in a study of T cell responses to AZD1222 COVID-19 vaccine. Clones were read by immunoSEQ multiplex PCR, and TCRdb kept only the in-frame ones, dropping some. There are 130,000 to 150,000 clones in the sample; 82% occur only once, and 4.1% lies in the top ten. The specimen was peripheral blood, collected on day 0 of MenACWY control vaccination. These receptors were obtained from an adult in good health.

This clone was picked up a small number of times. The chain recombines TRBV27 with TRBJ2-5; TRBD2 is a possible D gene (6 bases). CDR1 is MNHEY, CDR2 SMNVEV, per germline (reference sequence). This CDR3 has 15 residues. Trimming removed 5 bases at V and 0 bases at J, with 13 bases between. This CDR3 is CASSPTGRYQETQYF. CDR3 nucleotide sequence: TGTGCCAGCAGTCCCACCGGGAGATACCAAGAGACCCAGTACTTC.

The V gene is TRBV5-1, the J gene TRBJ1-4; no definite D call. Germline lookup yields CDR1 SGHRS and CDR2 YFSETQ. CDR3 length equals 12 residues. V dropped 0 bases and J dropped 7 bases, with 4 bases sitting between them. CDR3 bases: TGCGCCAGCAGCTTGGTCGGTGAAAAACTGTTTTTT. Encoded protein: CASSLVGEKLFF.

The rearrangement uses TRBV4-1 and TRBJ2-1, with TRBD1 identical over 7 bases. From germline, CDR1 is MGHRA and CDR2 YSYEKL. The CDR3 has 17 residues. Germline trimming cut 0 bases from V and 2 bases from J; bases unmatched to any gene: 7. CDR3 protein: CASSQEARTGPYNEQFF. CDR3 nucleotides: TGCGCCAGCAGCCAAGAAGCACGGACAGGACCCTACAATGAGCAGTTCTTC.

This chain links TRBV19 with TRBJ1-2; 9 bases line up with TRBD1. CDR1 LNHDA and CDR2 SQIVND come from the germline V gene (reference sequence). The CDR3 is 15 amino acids. The V segment lost 5 bases and the J segment 2 bases; nucleotides outside the gene matches: 6. CDR3 loop: CASSSPGTGNYGYTF. The CDR3 nucleotides are TGTGCCAGTAGTTCCCCCGGGACAGGGAACTATGGCTACACCTTC.

This sequence joins TRBV14 and TRBJ2-1; D possibly corresponds to TRBD2 (6 bases). CDR3 size: 16 residues. CDR1 is SGHDN, CDR2 FVKESK, per germline. Trimming left V 0 bases short and J 2 bases short, with 11 bases between. In DNA form, the CDR3 reads TGTGCCAGCAGCCAAGATGGACTACTCACCTACAATGAGCAGTTCTTC. Protein: CASSQDGLLTYNEQFF.

The V call is TRBV6-6, the J call TRBJ2-7; D is uncertain. Trimming left V 5 bases short and J 3 bases short, with 11 bases between. The CDR3 contains 13 residues. Germline V lookup: CDR1 MNHNY, CDR2 SVGAGI (reference sequence). The chain's CDR3 is CASSQGSFYEQYV. The DNA for the CDR3 is TGTGCCAGCAGTCAAGGTTCATTCTACGAGCAGTACGTC.

This clone was counted at least ten times. The CDR3, as DNA: TGTGCCAGCAGTTGGGGGAGCACTGAAGCTTTCTTT. Protein product: CASSWGSTEAFF. The chain uses TRBV6-2 or TRBV6-3 and TRBJ1-1; a weak D match, TRBD1 (5 bases). V was pared by 4 bases and J by 4 bases, with 7 bases between. The CDR3 has 12 residues. Germline CDR1 is MNHEY and CDR2 is SVGEGT.